Below, 15 T cell receptor beta chains from the same sample are listed, as sequenced in a study of Graves' ophthalmopathy and Graves' hyperthyroidism. Amplification of the TCR beta CDR3 regions used RNA transcripts (as template). RT-PCR in the first round used HTBI primers; a second-round multiplex PCR followed. TCRdb fed the multiplex PCR reads into MiXCR, producing one record per CDR3 protein. Of 170,000 or so distinct CDR3 sequences in the sample, approximately 40% are singletons; the top ten hold roughly 5.2%. Material: peripheral blood. The receptors here all came from a woman in her 40s with Graves' ophthalmopathy.

This chain joins TRBV30 and TRBJ1-1; D might be TRBD1 (6 bases). Germline CDR1 GTSNPN, CDR2 SVGIG (reference sequence). Trimming took 2 bases from V and 3 from J, leaving 16 bases between them. This CDR3 has 15 amino acids. The CDR3, as DNA: TGTGCCTGGAGTTCTGGGGGGCGAGGAGACACTGAAGCTTTCTTT. Amino acid sequence: CAWSSGGRGDTEAFF.

Ten or more counts support this clonotype. This sequence joins TRBV6-5 and TRBJ2-1; 8 nucleotides agree with TRBD1. The CDR3 loop spans 16 amino acids. With V trimmed by 6 bases and J by 0 bases, 7 bases remained unmatched. Germline CDR1 MNHEY, CDR2 SVGAGI. This CDR3 is CASSPGQGSSYNEQFF. The CDR3 DNA reads TGTGCCAGCAGCCCCGGACAGGGTAGCTCCTACAATGAGCAGTTCTTC.

This clonotype was recorded many times. The rearrangement uses TRBV6-2 or TRBV6-3 and TRBJ1-1; D is possibly TRBD1 (5 bases). The CDR3 is made up of 14 amino acids. Germline values: CDR1 MNHEY, CDR2 SVGEGT. V shed 0 bases and J shed 4 bases, with 9 bases lying between them. The CDR3 sequence: CASSYSGGATEAFF. As DNA, the CDR3 is TGTGCCAGCAGTTACTCGGGTGGGGCCACTGAAGCTTTCTTT.

The DNA for the CDR3 is TGTGCCAGCGGTTCACCAAGGAACACTGAAGCTTTCTTT. This translates into CASGSPRNTEAFF. This chain links TRBV6-2 or TRBV6-3 with TRBJ1-1; D gene unclear. Trimming pared 8 bases from V and 1 base from J, leaving 11 bases between. This CDR3 has 13 residues. The germline V gene encodes CDR1 MNHEY and CDR2 SVGEGT.

Many counts were recorded for this clonotype. The genes are TRBV5-5 and TRBJ2-7, with D maybe TRBD1 (5 bases). CDR1 and CDR2 (germline): SGHKS, YYEKEE (reference sequence). With 4 bases removed from V and 4 bases from J, the gap between germline ends came to 18 bases. The CDR3 totals 15 residues. The CDR3 protein is CASSHGGLQGYEQYF. In DNA form, the CDR3 reads TGTGCCAGCAGCCACGGCGGATTGCAGGGTTACGAGCAGTACTTC.

This clonotype was observed at least ten times. The V call is TRBV7-2, the J call TRBJ1-5; TRBD1 matches 7 bases. Per the germline V gene, CDR1 is SGHTA and CDR2 is FQGNSA. This CDR3 has 15 residues. The J segment lost 2 bases and the V segment lost 5 bases, leaving 6 bases of the junction unmatched. The CDR3 loop reads CASSLRQGGNQPQHF. The CDR3 DNA reads TGTGCCAGCAGCCTGCGACAGGGTGGCAATCAGCCCCAGCATTTT.

This clonotype showed up many times. This sequence joins TRBV12-3 or TRBV12-4 and TRBJ1-5, with D unresolved. CDR3 length equals 16 residues. The ends were cut back, 4 bases at V and 0 bases at J, with 13 bases in the middle. The CDR3 here is CASSSGSLNSNQPQHF. The CDR3 region has the DNA TGTGCCAGCAGTTCAGGATCTCTTAATAGCAATCAGCCCCAGCATTTT.

The sample holds many counts of this clonotype. The rearrangement uses TRBV28 and TRBJ2-7; perhaps D is TRBD1 or TRBD2 (5 bases each). From germline, CDR1 is MDHEN and CDR2 SYDVKM. V lost 3 bases, J lost 10 bases, and 19 bases lay in between. The CDR3 covers 14 residues. CDR3 DNA: TGTGCCAGCAGTTTCGAAGGGACGCATTATTCTCAGTACTTC. As protein: CASSFEGTHYSQYF.

This clonotype has at least ten counts. The chain recombines TRBV5-1 with TRBJ2-7, with D tentatively TRBD1 (5 bases). The CDR3 covers 13 residues. Germline-derived CDR1 and CDR2 are SGHRS and YFSETQ. The V and J ends lost 0 bases and 6 bases respectively, with 10 bases between them. In DNA, the CDR3 is TGCGCCAGCAGCTTGGGGCCAGGGCTCGAGCAGTACTTC. It encodes CASSLGPGLEQYF.

This clonotype appeared a few times. The chain carries TRBV12-3 or TRBV12-4 and TRBJ1-2, with D possibly matching TRBD1 (5 bases). This CDR3 has 13 amino acids. V shed 8 bases and J shed 0 bases, with 10 bases lying between them. This chain's CDR3 is CASGDGANYGYTF. In nucleotides, the CDR3 is TGTGCCAGCGGGGACGGAGCTAACTATGGCTACACCTTC.

J is TRBJ2-7 and V is TRBV28; 9 nucleotides agree with TRBD1. Trimming took 5 bases from V and 5 from J; bases not matched to a gene: 10. The CDR3 is 15 residues long. Germline loops: CDR1 MDHEN, CDR2 SYDVKM. CDR3 DNA: TGTGCCAGCAGTCCTCTCCGGGACAGGGTCGACGAGCAGTACTTC. It specifies CASSPLRDRVDEQYF.

The table lists this clonotype with many counts. This chain links TRBV5-1 with TRBJ2-5, with TRBD1 identical over 7 bases. Unmatched junction bases numbered 3, after V lost 0 bases and J lost 4 bases. Germline assignment: CDR1 SGHRS and CDR2 YFSETQ. This CDR3 is 14 amino acids long. CDR3 coding DNA: TGCGCCAGCAGCTTGGGGACAGGCGGAGAGACCCAGTACTTC. Protein: CASSLGTGGETQYF.

This clonotype was counted many times. V is TRBV6-2 or TRBV6-3 and J is TRBJ1-5; no firm D call. This CDR3 contains 18 residues. Germline lookup yields CDR1 MNHEY and CDR2 SVGEGT. Trimming took off 3 bases at V and 0 bases at J, with 18 bases between the two ends. CDR3 nucleotide sequence: TGTGCCAGCAGTTATCCCGGAGGTTACAATTCTAGCAATCAGCCCCAGCATTTT. As protein: CASSYPGGYNSSNQPQHF.

The gene calls are TRBV6-5 and TRBJ1-2; perhaps TRBD1 as D (5 bases). CDR1 is MNHEY and CDR2 is SVGAGI in the germline V gene. Trimming pared 2 bases from V and 4 bases from J, leaving 14 bases between. This CDR3 comprises 15 residues. The CDR3 DNA follows: TGTGCCAGCAGTTACCTTTCAGGGAGCGGCTATGGCTACACCTTC. Its protein is CASSYLSGSGYGYTF.

This clonotype has a count of ten or more. This chain links TRBV6-5 with TRBJ2-7, with D perhaps TRBD1 (5 bases). V was shortened by 5 bases and J by 1 base, with 15 bases between the two germline ends. The CDR3 runs 15 residues. CDR1 and CDR2 from the germline V gene are MNHEY and SVGAGI. The CDR3 loop is CASSRPWTLSYEQYF. As DNA, the CDR3 is TGTGCCAGCAGTCGCCCCTGGACACTTTCCTACGAGCAGTACTTC.